Listed below are T cell receptor beta chains from one sample, sequenced in a study of blood T cell repertoires in COVID-19. Only in-frame clones appear in the TCRdb table, and some are missing; sequencing was by immunoSEQ multiplex PCR. Among roughly 300,000 clones listed, roughly 89% were seen once. The source material was peripheral blood. All receptors come from a young woman with COVID-19, enrolled during active disease. Both conserved end residues are part of each CDR3. Each record gives: J gene, CDR3 length, D gene, V gene, CDR3 DNA, CDR3 protein. D genes are given only for firm matches.

>TRBJ2-7|14|.|TRBV21-1
TGTGCCAGCAGCTCAGGACAGGGGGAGCACGAGCAGTACTTC
CASSSGQGEHEQYF
>TRBJ2-1|15|TRBD2|TRBV7-9
TGTGCCAGCAGCTTATTGCGGGGGGCCTACAATGAGCAGTTCTTC
CASSLLRGAYNEQFF
>TRBJ1-2|13|TRBD1|TRBV5-4
TGTGCCAGCAGCCAGACAGGGATCTATGGCTACACCTTC
CASSQTGIYGYTF
>TRBJ1-2|15|.|TRBV6-5
TGTGCCAGCAGCCCCTTTGCCGGGTCTAACTATGGCTACACCTTC
CASSPFAGSNYGYTF
>TRBJ2-1|13|.|TRBV12-3/TRBV12-4
TGTGCCAGCAGGACGGGAAAACACAATGAGCAGTTCTTC
CASRTGKHNEQFF
>TRBJ1-5|16|.|TRBV24-1
TGTGCCACCAGTGACTCACAGCATCTTAGCAATCAGCCCCAGCATTTT
CATSDSQHLSNQPQHF
>TRBJ2-5|15|TRBD2|TRBV5-1
TGCGCCAGCAGCCCGCGGGGACTAGAAAAAGAGACCCAGTACTTC
CASSPRGLEKETQYF
>TRBJ1-1|16|TRBD1|TRBV5-6
TGTGCCAGCAGCTGGCGGGACAGCGTTATAGGCACTGAAGCTTTCTTT
CASSWRDSVIGTEAFF
>TRBJ1-5|15|TRBD1|TRBV5-8
TGTGCCAGCATTCGAACAGGGGGTAGAGATCAGCCCCAGCATTTT
CASIRTGGRDQPQHF
>TRBJ2-7|13|.|TRBV10-3
TGTGCCATCAGTGGGGGCTTCTCCTACGAGCAGTACTTC
CAISGGFSYEQYF
>TRBJ2-2|15|TRBD1|TRBV2
TGTGCCAGCAGCGATTCGGACAGGGTCACCGGGGAGCTGTTTTTT
CASSDSDRVTGELFF
>TRBJ2-4|20|TRBD2|TRBV6-6
TGTGCCAGCAGCCCCGAGGGACTAGCGGGGGGGTGGGCGGCCAAAAACATTCAGTACTTC
CASSPEGLAGGWAAKNIQYF
>TRBJ1-1|13|.|TRBV6-5
TGTGCCAGCAGGGGGCTATTGGGTGCTGAAGCTTTCTTT
CASRGLLGAEAFF
>TRBJ2-5|16|.|TRBV5-1
TGCGCCAGCAGCTTGGGCCCGGGCGGGGCACAAGAGACCCAGTACTTC
CASSLGPGGAQETQYF
>TRBJ2-5|14|TRBD2|TRBV6-6
TGTGCCAGCAGTTACGGGGGGGGAATTGAGACCCAGTACTTC
CASSYGGGIETQYF